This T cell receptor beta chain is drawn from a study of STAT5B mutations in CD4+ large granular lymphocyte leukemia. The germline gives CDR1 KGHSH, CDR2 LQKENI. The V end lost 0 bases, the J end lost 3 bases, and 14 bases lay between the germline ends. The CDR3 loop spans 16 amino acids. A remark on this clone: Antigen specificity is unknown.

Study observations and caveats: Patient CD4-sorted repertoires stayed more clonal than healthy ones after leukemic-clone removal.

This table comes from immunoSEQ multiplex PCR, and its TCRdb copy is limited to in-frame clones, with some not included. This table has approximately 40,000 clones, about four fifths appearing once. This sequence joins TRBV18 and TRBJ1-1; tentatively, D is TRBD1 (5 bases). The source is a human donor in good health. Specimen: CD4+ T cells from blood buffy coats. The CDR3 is CASSPPVGVGDTEAFF. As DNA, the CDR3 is TGTGCCAGCTCACCACCGGTGGGGGTGGGGGACACTGAAGCTTTCTTT. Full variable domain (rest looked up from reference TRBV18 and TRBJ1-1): NAGVMQNPRHLVRRRGQEARLRCSPMKGHSHVYWYRQLPEEGLKFMVYLQKENIIDESGMPKERFSAEFPKEGPSILRIQQVVRGDSAAYFCASSPPVGVGDTEAFFGQGTRLTVV.